This paragraph covers one T cell receptor (beta chain) sequence. Its antigen remains unidentified. The sample belongs to a study of T cells in Graves' hyperthyroidism and ophthalmopathy. RNA transcripts provided the source from which TCR beta CDR3 regions were amplified. TCR CDR3 regions were first amplified by RT-PCR with HTBI primers. Via MiXCR, TCRdb re-called the multiplex PCR reads, giving one row per CDR3 protein. The sample gives 300,000 or so distinct CDR3 sequences, about a sixth of which show up once; over 50% is in the top ten. Whole-study results and caveats: The model foresaw ophthalmopathy a median roughly 6 months prior to onset. Blood also held most thyroid clonotypes expanded beyond 0.001.

This CDR3 is built from 16 residues. Germline V gives CDR1 LNHDA, CDR2 SQIVND (reference sequence). V shed 3 bases, J shed 4 bases, and the junction held 7 bases outside the gene matches. The study included ophthalmopathy patients with Clinical Activity Score at least 3, NOSPECS grade at least 4 and duration under 3 months. Sample: blood. The genes are TRBV19 and TRBJ2-2; 8 bases fit TRBD2. This clonotype was obtained from a woman in her sixties with Graves' ophthalmopathy. DNA for the CDR3: TGTGCCAGTAGTATTTTAACTAGCGGCTCCACCGGGGAGCTGTTTTTT. Amino acid sequence: CASSILTSGSTGELFF.